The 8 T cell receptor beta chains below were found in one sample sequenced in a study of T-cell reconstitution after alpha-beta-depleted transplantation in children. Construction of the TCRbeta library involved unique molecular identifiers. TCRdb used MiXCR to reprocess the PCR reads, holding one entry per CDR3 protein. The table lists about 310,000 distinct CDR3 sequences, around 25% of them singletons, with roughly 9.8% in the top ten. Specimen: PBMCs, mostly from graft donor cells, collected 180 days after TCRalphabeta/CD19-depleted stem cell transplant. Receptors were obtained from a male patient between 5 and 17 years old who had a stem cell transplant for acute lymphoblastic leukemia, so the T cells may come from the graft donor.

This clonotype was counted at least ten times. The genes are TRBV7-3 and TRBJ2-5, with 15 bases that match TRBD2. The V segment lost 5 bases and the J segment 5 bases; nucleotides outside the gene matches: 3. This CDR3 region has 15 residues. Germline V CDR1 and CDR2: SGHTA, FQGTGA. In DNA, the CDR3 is TGTGCCAGCAGCCGGACTAGCGGGAGGGGTGAGACCCAGTACTTC. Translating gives CASSRTSGRGETQYF.

The CDR3 spells CASSPQGAVGYTF. CDR3 DNA: TGTGCCAGCAGCCCACAGGGGGCTGTTGGCTACACCTTC. The rearrangement uses TRBV7-9 and TRBJ1-2; 9 bases are a match to TRBD1. Germline trimming cut 5 bases from V and 7 bases from J; bases unmatched to any gene: 5. The CDR3 loop spans 13 amino acids. Germline lookup yields CDR1 SEHNR and CDR2 FQNEAQ (reference sequence).

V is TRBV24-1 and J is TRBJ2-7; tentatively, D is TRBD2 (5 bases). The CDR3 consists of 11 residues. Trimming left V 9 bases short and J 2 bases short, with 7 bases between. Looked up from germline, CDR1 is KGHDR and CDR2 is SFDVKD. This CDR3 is CATERPYEQYF. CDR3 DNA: TGTGCCACCGAGCGGCCCTACGAGCAGTACTTC.

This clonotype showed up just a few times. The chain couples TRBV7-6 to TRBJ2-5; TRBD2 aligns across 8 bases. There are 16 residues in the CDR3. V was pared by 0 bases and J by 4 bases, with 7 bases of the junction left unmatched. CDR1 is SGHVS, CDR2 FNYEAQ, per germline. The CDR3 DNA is TGTGCCAGCAGCTTAGCGACCAGGGCGGGAGGAGAGACCCAGTACTTC. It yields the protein CASSLATRAGGETQYF.

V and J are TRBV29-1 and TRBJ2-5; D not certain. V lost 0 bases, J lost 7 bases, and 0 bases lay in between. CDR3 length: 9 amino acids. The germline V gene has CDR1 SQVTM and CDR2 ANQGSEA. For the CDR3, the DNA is TGCAGCGTTGAAGAGACCCAGTACTTC. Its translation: CSVEETQYF.

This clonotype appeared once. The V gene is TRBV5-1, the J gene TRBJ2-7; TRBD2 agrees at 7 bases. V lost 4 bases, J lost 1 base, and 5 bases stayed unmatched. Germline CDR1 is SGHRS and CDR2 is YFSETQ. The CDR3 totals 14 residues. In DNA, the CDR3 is TGCGCCAGCAGCGGAAAAGCGGGGTCCTACGAGCAGTACTTC. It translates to CASSGKAGSYEQYF.

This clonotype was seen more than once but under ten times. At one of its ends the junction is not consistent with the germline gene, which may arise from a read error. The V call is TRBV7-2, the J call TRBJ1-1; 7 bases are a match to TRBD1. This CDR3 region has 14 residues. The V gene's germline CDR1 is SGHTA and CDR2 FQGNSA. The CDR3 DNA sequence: TGTGCCAGCAGCCCGCAGACAGGGAACCCTGAAGCTTTCTTT. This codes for CASSPQTGNPEAFF.

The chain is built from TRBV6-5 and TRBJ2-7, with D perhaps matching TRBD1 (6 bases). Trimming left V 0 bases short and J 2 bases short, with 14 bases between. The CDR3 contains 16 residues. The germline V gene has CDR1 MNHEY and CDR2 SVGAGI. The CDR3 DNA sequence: TGTGCCAGCAGTTACTCTTTACAGGGCATAACCTACGAGCAGTACTTC. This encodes CASSYSLQGITYEQYF.